Sequencing of this T cell receptor (beta chain) was carried out in a study of control samples from healthy donors and cancer patients. The protocol was immunoSEQ multiplex PCR, while the TCRdb copy is restricted to in-frame clones and leaves out a portion. This sample has 85,000 to 95,000 clones, with roughly nine tenths found just once. The germline CDR1 and CDR2 sequences are MNHEY and SVGEGT. The length of the CDR3 is 12 residues. Trimming cost V 4 bases and J 9 bases, with 10 bases left between them. The TCR sequence derives from a woman aged 25 to 39 in good health. The sequenced material came from blood. This rearrangement joins TRBV6-2 or TRBV6-3 to TRBJ2-1; D is possibly TRBD1 or TRBD2 (5 bases each). CDR3 residues: CASSLGEIEQFF. The CDR3 nucleotides are TGTGCCAGCAGTTTGGGGGAAATTGAGCAGTTCTTC.